What follows are 29 T cell receptor beta chains derived from one specimen sequenced in a study of naive and memory T cell subsets. An oligonucleotide containing a UMI was ligated to the 3' end of TCR cDNA. The SP2 primer and nested alpha and beta constant region primers amplified ligated cDNA in four rounds. TCRdb re-called the 5' RACE reads through MiXCR, storing one row per CDR3 protein. The sample lists approximately 32,000 distinct CDR3 sequences; 15% to 20% were seen once. The receptors were sampled from a female donor in good health.

CDR3 residues: CASSLGTGASTDTQYF. CDR3 nucleotide sequence: TGTGCCAGCAGCTTAGGCACGGGGGCGAGCACAGATACGCAGTATTTT. The chain couples TRBV7-9 to TRBJ2-3; tentatively, D is TRBD1 or TRBD2 (6 bases each). The CDR3 runs to 16 residues. Trimming removed 1 base at V and 0 bases at J, with 11 bases between. CDR1 SEHNR and CDR2 FQNEAQ come from the germline V gene (reference sequence).

The rearrangement links TRBV7-9 to TRBJ2-7; D unclear. The CDR3 has 16 amino acids. V shed 0 bases and J shed 1 base, with 13 bases lying between them. Germline V CDR1 and CDR2: SEHNR, FQNEAQ (reference sequence). In DNA, the CDR3 is TGTGCCAGCAGCTTAGCTAGTTCGTCTAATTCCTACGAGCAGTACTTC. As protein: CASSLASSSNSYEQYF.

In this sample, this clonotype is medium-sized. The chain's CDR3 is CASSVGTEGGNEQFF. The CDR3 bases are TGTGCCAGCAGTGTCGGGACAGAGGGTGGGAATGAGCAGTTCTTC. This chain joins TRBV6-4 and TRBJ2-1; TRBD1 matches at 7 bases. V lost 4 bases to trimming and J lost 7 bases; unmatched junction nucleotides: 10. The length of the CDR3 is 15 residues. CDR1 and CDR2 from the germline V gene are MRHNA and SNTAGT.

The chain joins TRBV20-1 to TRBJ1-3, with D possibly TRBD1 on 6 matching bases. Trimming removed 6 bases from V and 3 bases from J, with 18 bases in between. The CDR3 covers 15 residues. Looked up from germline, CDR1 is DFQATT and CDR2 is SNEGSKA (reference sequence). The CDR3 sequence is CSANKGGLGGNTIYF. The DNA of the CDR3 is TGCAGTGCCAATAAAGGGGGGCTTGGTGGAAACACCATATATTTT.

This clonotype has only a few counts. The V and J genes are TRBV12-3 or TRBV12-4 and TRBJ1-5; D is possibly TRBD1 (6 bases). Trimming took 11 bases from V and 6 from J, leaving 14 bases between them. CDR3 length: 12 residues. The CDR3 region has the DNA TGTGCCTGCGGGGGGGGCGGTCAGCCCCAGCATTTT. Translated: CACGGGGQPQHF.

This clonotype was counted a few times. This chain uses TRBV6-1 with TRBJ2-3; TRBD2 matches at 13 bases. Germline V gives CDR1 MNHNS, CDR2 SASEGT. The CDR3 is 15 amino acids. Trimming cost V 4 bases and J 5 bases; bases outside gene matches: 3. The CDR3 reads CASSVTSGGEDTQYF. CDR3 DNA sequence: TGTGCCAGCAGTGTTACTAGCGGGGGGGAAGATACGCAGTATTTT.

This clonotype was recorded at least ten times. The genes are TRBV5-4 and TRBJ1-2; weak D call: TRBD1 (6 bases). Germline loops: CDR1 SGHNT, CDR2 YYREEE (reference sequence). Trimming cost V 4 bases and J 0 bases, with 13 bases left between them. This CDR3 region has 15 residues. The CDR3 region has the DNA TGTGCCAGCAGCCGACAGGCCAGAGCTAACTATGGCTACACCTTC. Its translation: CASSRQARANYGYTF.

The V gene is TRBV12-3 or TRBV12-4, the J gene TRBJ2-3; D call uncertain. V was trimmed by 6 bases and J by 6 bases, leaving 13 bases between them. This CDR3 contains 13 residues. The CDR3, as DNA: TGTGCCAGCAGCCCCTTGTATAGGGATACGCAGTATTTT. The encoded protein is CASSPLYRDTQYF.

The CDR3 here is CASSEMADTQYF. The DNA for the CDR3 is TGTGCCAGCAGTGAAATGGCAGATACGCAGTATTTT. This rearrangement joins TRBV6-1 to TRBJ2-3; D remains ambiguous. Germline lookup yields CDR1 MNHNS and CDR2 SASEGT. With 2 bases removed from V and 4 bases from J, the gap between germline ends came to 4 bases. The CDR3 is 12 amino acids.

This clonotype showed up many times. This chain links TRBV20-1 with TRBJ1-2; D unresolved. Germline V gene sequence: CDR1 DFQATT, CDR2 SNEGSKA (reference sequence). The V end lost 2 bases, the J end lost 4 bases, and 14 bases lay between the germline ends. This CDR3 region has 14 residues. The CDR3 here is CSARPPTPPYGYTF. For the CDR3, the DNA is TGCAGTGCTAGACCCCCCACGCCCCCCTATGGCTACACCTTC.

This clonotype was seen repeatedly, ten times or more. This chain joins TRBV20-1 and TRBJ1-1, with D unclear. The CDR3 length is 11 residues. Between the trimmed V and J ends, which lost 7 bases and 1 base, there was a span of 7 bases. CDR1 DFQATT and CDR2 SNEGSKA come from the germline V gene (reference sequence). The CDR3 nucleotides are TGCAGTGTGGGAGGGAACACTGAAGCTTTCTTT. Protein product: CSVGGNTEAFF.

Regarding this clonotype: With a much larger clone just one base away, this may be a read error. Likely a read error: the CDR3 ends without its conserved phenylalanine or tryptophan. The chain links TRBV20-1 to TRBJ1-2; D possibly corresponds to TRBD1 (5 bases). Germline V gene data show CDR1 as DFQATT and CDR2 as SNEGSKA (reference sequence). CDR3 length: 13 amino acids. V gave up 3 bases and J gave up 4 bases, with 12 bases separating them. The CDR3, as DNA: TGCAGTGCTAGTAATAGTCAGGGCTATGGCTACACCCTC. It specifies CSASNSQGYGYTL.

The chain uses TRBV4-1 and TRBJ2-7, with a possible D match to TRBD1 (6 bases). V was pared by 0 bases and J by 0 bases, with 15 bases between. The CDR3 length is 17 residues. Germline CDR1 MGHRA, CDR2 YSYEKL. The CDR3 here is CASSQDKTGLFSYEQYF. Written as DNA, the CDR3 is TGCGCCAGCAGCCAAGATAAAACAGGGTTGTTCTCCTACGAGCAGTACTTC.

This clonotype was detected a few times. This rearrangement joins TRBV12-3 or TRBV12-4 to TRBJ2-1; D assignment may be TRBD1 or TRBD2 (5 bases each). Trimming cost V 5 bases and J 10 bases, with 21 bases left between them. The CDR3 sequence is 15 residues long. As DNA, the CDR3 is TGTGCCAGCAGTCCTCGCCCAACGCCGGGACCGGAGCAGTTCTTC. Protein sequence: CASSPRPTPGPEQFF.

This clonotype was observed at least ten times. The rearrangement uses TRBV5-5 and TRBJ2-7; D could derive from TRBD1 or TRBD2 (6 bases each). Germline CDR1 SGHKS, CDR2 YYEKEE (reference sequence). Deletions cut 0 bases from V and 5 bases from J, with 18 bases between. The CDR3 has 16 residues. In DNA form, the CDR3 reads TGTGCCAGCAGCTTGGCCTCCTGGGGGGCAAAGGACGAGCAGTACTTC. Amino acids: CASSLASWGAKDEQYF.

This clonotype was counted many times. The chain employs TRBV7-2 and TRBJ2-2, with 7 bases matching TRBD2. V trimming: 5 bases; J trimming: 2 bases; junction bases outside the gene matches: 5. CDR1 is SGHTA, CDR2 FQGNSA, per germline. The CDR3 totals 15 residues. CDR3: CASSVTSENTGELFF. In nucleotides, the CDR3 is TGTGCCAGCAGCGTAACTAGCGAAAACACCGGGGAGCTGTTTTTT.

The V call is TRBV11-2, the J call TRBJ2-5, with D possibly TRBD1 on 6 matching bases. V gave up 3 bases and J gave up 2 bases, with 10 bases separating them. This CDR3 contains 14 residues. The V gene's germline CDR1 is SGHAT and CDR2 FQNNGV. CDR3 nucleotides: TGTGCCAGCAGCTTCGACAGGAAACAAGAGACCCAGTACTTC. Translated, it gives CASSFDRKQETQYF. The full variable domain, rest sourced from reference TRBV11-2 and TRBJ2-5, is EAGVAQSPRYKIIEKRQSVAFWCNPISGHATLYWYQQILGQGPKLLIQFQNNGVVDDSQLPKDRFSAERLKGVDSTLKIQPAKLEDSAVYLCASSFDRKQETQYFGPGTRLLVL.

This clonotype came up many times. The CDR3 spells CAISEPGRQGVHEQYF. The CDR3 region has the DNA TGTGCCATCAGTGAGCCAGGGCGACAGGGGGTCCACGAGCAGTACTTC. The chain carries TRBV10-3 and TRBJ2-7, with 9 positions matching TRBD1. The V gene end was trimmed by 2 bases and the J gene end by 5 bases; junction bases not matched to a gene: 10. The germline CDR1 and CDR2 sequences are ENHRY and SYGVKD. The CDR3 spans 16 residues.

The rearrangement joins TRBV5-1 to TRBJ1-1, with 8 nucleotides matching TRBD1. Germline CDR1 reads SGHRS; CDR2 reads YFSETQ. CDR3 length: 15 amino acids. The ends lost 4 bases at V and 3 bases at J; junction bases unmatched: 8. CDR3 loop: CASSIPGGADTEAFF. Here the CDR3 DNA reads TGCGCCAGCAGCATTCCAGGGGGCGCGGACACTGAAGCTTTCTTT.

This clonotype was recorded at least ten times. The rearrangement uses TRBV12-3 or TRBV12-4 and TRBJ1-2; D is unclear. With 7 bases removed from V and 4 bases from J, the gap between germline ends came to 13 bases. The CDR3 has 13 residues. The CDR3 coding sequence is TGTGCCAGCAAGTTTATCGGGTCCTATGGCTACACCTTC. This codes for CASKFIGSYGYTF.

This clonotype was picked up many times. The chain has TRBV29-1 and TRBJ1-1, with D perhaps matching TRBD1 (6 bases). CDR1 and CDR2 from the germline V gene are SQVTM and ANQGSEA. The CDR3 extends over 16 amino acids. V was cut by 6 bases and J by 0 bases, with 20 bases left in between. CDR3 residues: CSVRGPVKGMNTEAFF. In DNA form, the CDR3 reads TGCAGCGTACGGGGGCCTGTTAAGGGGATGAACACTGAAGCTTTCTTT.

Within the sample, this clonotype is medium-sized. The rearrangement links TRBV11-2 to TRBJ1-1; 7 positions match TRBD1. In germline, CDR1 is SGHAT, CDR2 FQNNGV. V dropped 5 bases and J dropped 1; count of bases not matched to a gene: 7. The CDR3 spans 15 residues. CDR3 residues: CASSPTWDRNTEAFF. DNA of the CDR3: TGTGCCAGCAGCCCGACTTGGGACAGGAACACTGAAGCTTTCTTT.

V gene TRBV11-2 combines with J gene TRBJ1-5; the D is unclear. CDR1 and CDR2 from the germline V gene are SGHAT and FQNNGV. V lost 0 bases and J 5 bases, leaving 5 bases between the germline ends. The length of the CDR3 is 13 residues. The CDR3 protein is CASSLDRDQPQHF. The CDR3 nucleotides read TGTGCCAGCAGCTTAGATCGGGATCAGCCCCAGCATTTT.

This clonotype appeared many times. The chain carries TRBV6-5 and TRBJ2-5, with D possibly matching TRBD1 (6 bases). The CDR3 has 14 residues. V was cut by 5 bases and J by 1 base, with 11 bases left in between. Germline V gene sequence: CDR1 MNHEY, CDR2 SVGAGI. The CDR3 protein is CASSTGYSQETQYF. For the CDR3, the DNA is TGTGCCAGCAGTACAGGGTATTCCCAAGAGACCCAGTACTTC.

This clonotype was found many times. The J gene is TRBJ2-7, the V gene TRBV5-1, with 10 bases aligning to TRBD1. Germline values: CDR1 SGHRS, CDR2 YFSETQ. J lost 5 bases, V lost 8 bases, and 10 bases had no gene match. The CDR3 is 14 amino acids. The CDR3 region is CASSWTGGSHEQYF. CDR3 DNA sequence: TGCGCCAGTTCCTGGACAGGGGGTTCCCACGAGCAGTACTTC. The variable domain in full, completed from reference TRBV5-1 and TRBJ2-7, reads KAGVTQTPRYLIKTRGQQVTLSCSPISGHRSVSWYQQTPGQGLQFLFEYFSETQRNKGNFPGRFSGRQFSNSRSEMNVSTLELGDSALYLCASSWTGGSHEQYFGPGTRLTVT.

This clonotype was seen more than once but under ten times. V usage is TRBV20-1 and J usage is TRBJ1-1; D gene ambiguous. Trimming stripped 6 bases from V and 3 bases from J, with 14 bases between. The germline V gene encodes CDR1 DFQATT and CDR2 SNEGSKA (reference sequence). The CDR3 spans 13 residues. CDR3 nucleotides: TGCAGTGCCCTTACCGACGAGGACACTGAAGCTTTCTTT. Translating gives CSALTDEDTEAFF.

This clonotype was detected only a few times. CDR3: CASSVASSTAETQYF. DNA of the CDR3: TGTGCCAGCAGCGTAGCTTCCAGTACAGCAGAGACCCAGTACTTC. The chain combines TRBV9 with TRBJ2-5; D not resolved. Germline CDR1 reads SGDLS; CDR2 reads YYNGEE. The CDR3 has 15 amino acids. V was trimmed by 0 bases and J by 4 bases, leaving 13 bases between them.

The chain uses TRBV18 and TRBJ2-1; D is undetermined. The CDR3 has 16 residues. V lost 2 bases to trimming and J lost 0 bases, with 11 bases between them. Per the germline V gene, CDR1 is KGHSH and CDR2 is LQKENI. CDR3 nucleotides: TGTGCCAGCTCACCAGGGGTGGTTAGCTCCTACAATGAGCAGTTCTTC. It yields the protein CASSPGVVSSYNEQFF.

In this sample, this clonotype turned up a few times. This chain connects TRBV5-1 to TRBJ2-7; TRBD2 is a possible D gene (6 bases). With 5 bases removed from V and 3 bases from J, the gap between germline ends came to 9 bases. In germline, CDR1 is SGHRS, CDR2 YFSETQ. The CDR3 runs 12 residues. Here the CDR3 DNA reads TGCGCCAGCAGGCCGGAGGGCTACGAGCAGTACTTC. Encoded protein: CASRPEGYEQYF.